This entry lists 11 T cell receptor beta chains sequenced from one sample in a study of regulatory T cells in long-lasting Graves disease (dated by TCRdb to about 2021). Library method: multiplex PCR. Instrument used: Illumina HiSeq 4000. To build TCR beta libraries, CDR3 regions were amplified by Arm-PCR using iRepertoire HTBI primers. TCRdb's own reprocessing of the public reads used fastp at Q25 and MiXCR and kept productive beta chains. Each entry merges the rows of one CDR3 protein and shows their most common DNA and genes. The sample has 510,000 or so distinct CDR3 sequences on record, approximately 12% of them singletons. The top ten clones comprise around 10% of the sample. Per the publication, the time point label means: newly diagnosed GD, antithyroid drugs for less than 3 months. For both TCR sequencing and RNA sequencing, RNA was extracted from PBMCs using TRIzol. The data also belong to a second study, concerning T cells in Graves' hyperthyroidism and ophthalmopathy.

This specimen was peripheral blood mononuclear cells (PBMCs), taken at new diagnosis, from a patient treated with antithyroid drugs. These receptors were collected from a woman aged 25-40 years with Graves disease. Donor details come from another sample of the same person, matched by shared clones.

This clonotype was counted between two and nine times. The V and J genes are TRBV7-9 and TRBJ2-1; no clear D. From germline, CDR1 is SEHNR and CDR2 FQNEAQ (reference sequence). This CDR3 contains 16 residues. Trimming cost V 5 bases and J 4 bases, with 18 bases left between them. CDR3 sequence (DNA): TGTGCCAGCAGCCCAATCAACGCCCCTGAATACAATGAGCAGTTCTTC. It encodes CASSPINAPEYNEQFF.

At least ten counts were recorded for this clonotype. The CDR3 loop is CASSPEWGEGRYEQYF. CDR3 nucleotide sequence: TGTGCCAGCAGCCCCGAGTGGGGGGAGGGCCGCTACGAGCAGTACTTC. V is TRBV9 and J is TRBJ2-7, with 7 bases matching TRBD2. This CDR3 contains 16 residues. The J segment lost 3 bases and the V segment lost 4 bases, leaving 13 bases of the junction unmatched. The germline CDR1 and CDR2 sequences are SGDLS and YYNGEE. Complete variable domain (other parts from reference TRBV9 and TRBJ2-7): DSGVTQTPKHLITATGQRVTLRCSPRSGDLSVYWYQQSLDQGLQFLIQYYNGEERAKGNILERFSAQQFPDLHSELNLSSLELGDSALYFCASSPEWGEGRYEQYFGPGTRLTVT.

With respect to this clonotype: At one of its ends the junction is not consistent with the germline gene, which may arise from a read error. V usage is TRBV20-1 and J usage is TRBJ1-4, with a weak D call TRBD1 (5 bases). Germline V lookup: CDR1 DFQATT, CDR2 SNEGSKA (reference sequence). The CDR3 contains 12 residues. The CDR3, as DNA: TGCAGTGCAGGGGCAGCTAATGAAAGACTGTTTTTT. As protein: CSAGAANERLFF.

There are a few counts of this clonotype. J is TRBJ1-3 and V is TRBV6-1; weak D call: TRBD1 (6 bases). In germline, CDR1 is MNHNS, CDR2 SASEGT. The CDR3 is made up of 17 amino acids. V lost 6 bases to trimming and J lost 0 bases, with 18 bases between them. The CDR3 here is CASRRAGDNYSGNTIYF. The CDR3 region has the DNA TGTGCCAGCAGGCGGGCAGGGGACAACTACTCTGGAAACACCATATATTTT.

On this clonotype: A read error may explain this, as a much larger clone is one base away. The chain combines TRBV20-1 with TRBJ2-7; 11 positions match TRBD2. This CDR3 spans 13 amino acids. Germline CDR1 is DFQATT and CDR2 is SNEGSKA (reference sequence). After removal of 3 bases from V and 3 bases from J, the junction contained 1 base not matched to a gene. DNA of the CDR3: TGCAGTGCTAGTGGGACTAGCGGCTACGAGCAGTACTTC. The encoded protein is CSASGTSGYEQYF.

This clonotype was picked up many times. The J gene is TRBJ2-2, the V gene TRBV11-3, with TRBD2 matching over 8 bases. J was trimmed by 4 bases and V by 3 bases; bases with no gene match: 7. This CDR3 is 16 amino acids long. Germline values: CDR1 SGHNT, CDR2 YENEEA. This CDR3 reads CASSFSGGPVTGELFF. The CDR3 region has the DNA TGTGCCAGCAGCTTTTCGGGAGGGCCCGTCACCGGGGAGCTGTTTTTT.

This clonotype has just one count. This rearrangement joins TRBV18 to TRBJ1-5; D is undetermined. This CDR3 region has 13 residues. Germline V lookup: CDR1 KGHSH, CDR2 LQKENI. V was pared by 1 base and J by 11 bases, with 12 bases between. CDR3 sequence: CASSPREETAQHF. The CDR3, as DNA: TGTGCCAGCTCACCACGGGAAGAGACCGCCCAGCATTTT.

This clonotype was detected ten times or more. This chain links TRBV2 with TRBJ2-2; D not resolved. This CDR3 comprises 13 residues. V was cut by 6 bases and J by 4 bases, with 9 bases left in between. Per germline, CDR1 SNHLY and CDR2 FYNNEI. The CDR3 bases are TGTGCCAGCAGCTATGCCCCCACCGGGGAGCTGTTTTTT. Translating gives CASSYAPTGELFF.

This clonotype was detected ten times or more. The J gene is TRBJ2-7, the V gene TRBV10-3, with 10 bases identical to TRBD2. CDR3 size: 13 residues. Germline V gene sequence: CDR1 ENHRY, CDR2 SYGVKD. V lost 10 bases, J lost 4 bases, and 7 bases stayed unmatched. DNA for the CDR3: TGTGCCACCATAAAAGCGGGAGGGTACGAGCAGTACTTC. This encodes CATIKAGGYEQYF.

This clonotype was seen ten or more times. The V call is TRBV3-1, the J call TRBJ2-7, with D perhaps assigned TRBD1 or TRBD2 (6 bases each). CDR3 size: 15 residues. Trimming removed 6 bases from V and 0 bases from J, with 15 bases in between. CDR1 and CDR2 (germline): LGHDT, YNNKEL (reference sequence). CDR3 nucleotide sequence: TGTGCCAGCAGGGGCGGAGGGGGAGCCTCCTACGAGCAGTACTTC. This translates into CASRGGGGASYEQYF.

This chain links TRBV11-3 with TRBJ2-3; D may be TRBD2 (6 bases). CDR1 and CDR2 from the germline V gene are SGHNT and YENEEA. CDR3 length: 19 residues. Trimming took 4 bases from V and 2 from J, leaving 25 bases between them. CDR3 sequence: CASSSSWSQKERATDTQYF. The CDR3 coding sequence is TGTGCCAGCAGCTCCTCCTGGAGCCAGAAAGAGCGGGCCACAGATACGCAGTATTTT.